Listed below are T cell receptor beta chains from one sample, sequenced in a study of shared clonotypes between healthy human individuals. Measured with immunoSEQ multiplex PCR; TCRdb has only the in-frame clones, and not every one. The table records 2 million to 2.5 million clones, about 90% of them present only once. Sequenced input: naive CD4+ T cells from PBMCs. These receptors originate from a man younger than 35 in good health. Some clones in this sample may be carry-over from other donors' samples. Both conserved end residues are part of each CDR3. Fields, in order: V gene, D gene, clone size, J gene, CDR3 DNA, CDR3 protein. The D gene is left open where the match is weak. Clone size, where shown, is once, few, many, or a class for clones that have expanded.

>TRBV10-2|NA|NA|TRBJ2-1
TGCGCCAGCTGGGCGGGAAGCTCCTACAATGAGCAGTTCTTC
CASWAGSSYNEQFF
>TRBV9|TRBD1|NA|TRBJ2-5
TGTGCCAGCAGCCCCTCGGGACAGGGGGTCGAGACCCAGTACTTC
CASSPSGQGVETQYF
>TRBV5-1|NA|NA|TRBJ1-1
TGCGCCAGCAGCTTGGCCTCGGGGCCTGAAGCTTTCTTT
CASSLASGPEAFF
>TRBV5-1|TRBD2|NA|TRBJ2-3
TGCGCCAGCAGCCCCCCTAGCGGATCTAGCACAGATACGCAGTATTTT
CASSPPSGSSTDTQYF
>TRBV30|NA|NA|TRBJ2-4
TGTGCCTGGAGTCAACAGGTATCCATGGACATTCAGTACTTC
CAWSQQVSMDIQYF
>TRBV5-4|TRBD1|NA|TRBJ1-2
TGTGCCAGCAGTTCCGGACAGGGGTATGGCTACACCTTC
CASSSGQGYGYTF
>TRBV5-4|TRBD1|NA|TRBJ1-4
TGTGCCAGCAGCCCGGGGGGACAGAGAAATGAAAAACTGTTTTTT
CASSPGGQRNEKLFF
>TRBV18|NA|NA|TRBJ2-7
TGTGCCAGCTCACCTCAGGAGGACCGGACCGCCGAGCAGTACTTC
CASSPQEDRTAEQYF
>TRBV9|NA|NA|TRBJ2-1
TGTGCCAGCGGTCCGAGGGACTACAATGAGCAGTTCTTC
CASGPRDYNEQFF
>TRBV12-5|NA|few|TRBJ1-3
TGTGCTAGTGGTTCCGGGGCTTCTGGAAACACCATATATTTT
CASGSGASGNTIYF
>TRBV28|NA|NA|TRBJ2-7
TGTGCCAGCAGCATCAAGGTTTCCGAGCAGTACTTC
CASSIKVSEQYF
>TRBV9|TRBD1|NA|TRBJ2-5
TGTGCCAGCAGCTATGGGACAGAGCGTTACGGAGAGACCCAGTACTTC
CASSYGTERYGETQYF
>TRBV19|NA|NA|TRBJ1-4
TGTGCCAGTGTTAGACGTGAGGCAGGAAGGACTGCAACTAATGAAAAACTGTTTTTT
CASVRREAGRTATNEKLFF
>TRBV28|NA|NA|TRBJ2-7
TGTGCCAGCAGTTTAACCCAGGGTTATAGCTCCTACGAGCAGTACTTC
CASSLTQGYSSYEQYF
>TRBV7-8|TRBD1|few|TRBJ1-1
TGTGCCAGCAGCTTAGAGGGGACAGCGAACACTGAAGCTTTCTTT
CASSLEGTANTEAFF
>TRBV5-1|NA|NA|TRBJ1-2
TGCGCCAGCACCCCCGGGACAAATAACTATGGCTACACCTTC
CASTPGTNNYGYTF
>TRBV10-3|NA|NA|TRBJ2-1
TGTGCCATCAGGGAAGCTAGCAACGAGCAGTTCTTC
CAIREASNEQFF
>TRBV5-3|NA|NA|TRBJ2-7
TGTGCCAGAAGTTCCTTGCGGGGACACGGTGGGGGGTTAAGGGACGAGCAGTACTTC
CARSSLRGHGGGLRDEQYF
>TRBV7-2|TRBD1|NA|TRBJ1-3
TGTGCCGGATCAGGGGGAACGTCCGGAAACACCATATATTTT
CAGSGGTSGNTIYF
>TRBV7-6|TRBD1|NA|TRBJ1-1
TGTGCCAGCAGCTTTCTCGGGACAGGGAACACTGAAGCTTTCTTT
CASSFLGTGNTEAFF
>TRBV25-1|TRBD1|NA|TRBJ2-1
TGTGCCAGCAGTGAGAGGGGACAGGGTTACAATGAGCAGTTCTTC
CASSERGQGYNEQFF
>TRBV9|NA|NA|TRBJ1-2
TGTGCCAGCAGCGTAGTAGAGCTCAACTATGGCTACACCTTC
CASSVVELNYGYTF
>TRBV19|TRBD1|few|TRBJ1-1
TGTGCCAGTAGCTCGACAGGGGGCGGCACTGAAGCTTTCTTT
CASSSTGGGTEAFF
>TRBV15|NA|NA|TRBJ2-4
TGTGCCACCAGCATCGGGGGGACAGAAATTCAGTACTTC
CATSIGGTEIQYF
>TRBV6-4|TRBD2|NA|TRBJ2-1
TGTGCCAGCAAAAGGACTAGCGGGAGGGGCGAGCAGTTCTTC
CASKRTSGRGEQFF
>TRBV7-3|NA|NA|TRBJ1-1
TGTGCCAGCAGCTTCGGCGGGGTGAACACTGAAGCTTTCTTT
CASSFGGVNTEAFF
>TRBV5-1|NA|NA|TRBJ2-3
TGCGCCAGCAGCTCGTGGCTACCAGGCACAGATACGCAGTATTTT
CASSSWLPGTDTQYF
>TRBV6-5|NA|once|TRBJ1-5
TGTGCCAGCAGTCAGGGGTCGCCCCCGCCCCAGCATTTT
CASSQGSPPPQHF
>TRBV7-3|TRBD1|NA|TRBJ2-5
TGTGCCAGCAGCTTAAGGACAGGGGCAGGAGAGACCCAGTACTTC
CASSLRTGAGETQYF
>TRBV11-2|NA|NA|TRBJ2-5
TGTGCCAGCAGCTTTTGGGCTGTTGGGTACCAAGAGACCCAGTACTTC
CASSFWAVGYQETQYF
>TRBV19|NA|NA|TRBJ2-5
TGTGCCAGTAGTATAGGGATAGGAGGTGAGACCCAGTACTTC
CASSIGIGGETQYF
>TRBV6-5|NA|NA|TRBJ1-2
TGTGCCAGCAGACCGGACAGTAACTATGGCTACACCTTC
CASRPDSNYGYTF
>TRBV18|TRBD1|NA|TRBJ1-5
TGTGCCAGCTCACTGGGACAGAGTAGCAATCAGCCCCAGCATTTT
CASSLGQSSNQPQHF
>TRBV4-2|TRBD2|NA|TRBJ2-1
TGTGCCAGCAGCCAAGATCGGTTAGCGGGAGTTCTCAATGAGCAGTTCTTC
CASSQDRLAGVLNEQFF
>TRBV11-3|NA|NA|TRBJ2-5
TGTGCCAGCAGTCACAGGGGGGGCCCCCAAGAGACCCAGTACTTC
CASSHRGGPQETQYF
>TRBV2|TRBD2|NA|TRBJ2-2
TGTGCCAGCAGTGAGAGCGGGGGAACGAACACCGGGGAGCTGTTTTTT
CASSESGGTNTGELFF
>TRBV28|TRBD1|NA|TRBJ2-7
TGTGCCAGCACCTCGGGACAGGGGGCAAATCCCCACTACGAGCAGTACTTC
CASTSGQGANPHYEQYF
>TRBV5-1|TRBD2|NA|TRBJ2-5
TGCGCCAGCAGCCCTATGGCTAGCGGTGGAGGAGAGACCCAGTACTTC
CASSPMASGGGETQYF